This T cell receptor beta chain was found in a study of follicular helper T cells after annual influenza vaccination (TCRdb year 2017). Describing the broader study: After each seasonal influenza vaccination, blood samples were collected on days 0, 7 and 28. To look at recall of cTfh clones, some subjects were tracked through successive annual vaccinations covering the 2013-2014, 2014-2015 and 2015-2016 seasons. One week after vaccination, a second recruited cohort of 12 to 13 subjects (Table S1) displayed a similar ICOS+CD38+ cTfh response. Multi-year samples were obtained from about 6 subjects, with two vaccination seasons covered for a few subjects and three seasons covered for two subjects. The 2015 samples were processed right after collection, while the 2013-2014 samples were cryopreserved.

The protocol used for the library was the immunoSEQ multiplex PCR assay. Adaptive Biotechnologies carried out TCRB amplification, library preparation, sequencing and preliminary bioinformatics at Survey level resolution. TCRB sequencing used multiplex PCR amplification of genomic DNA from sorted cTfh populations. The source study handled its data this way. In R, clonality was calculated as 1 minus the normalized Shannon entropy, and the Gini index was computed using the R package ineq. Overlap score was the summed counts of shared sequences divided by total counts of all sequences in both compared samples. Shared-clonotype significance used Fisher's exact test assuming a theoretical repertoire of 10^7 TCRB sequences. Here the immuneACCESS table is served through TCRdb, limited to in-frame sequences with V and J called. Missing clones are a known gap in these copies; in checked studies unresolved V genes cover under half, and the rest lacks a known reason. D and trimming were read from the DNA, whereas the V and J calls and clone size are those reported in that table. The sample table records about 6,000 clones; approximately 88% of these occur just once. The ten most abundant clones make up approximately 2.5% of the sample.

The paper as a whole reports these results and caveats: Rare clonotypes could not be sampled because productive TCRB sequences were recovered from only about 9.5-23% of the analyzed cells. Day 7 ICOS+CD38+ clones were most often found later in ICOS-CD38- cTfh, suggesting that subset may serve as a memory reservoir. ICOS+CD38+ cTfh clonality correlated with the frequency of that population, and its change correlated with the change in circulating plasmablast frequency. Successive annual vaccinations recalled a recurrent oligoclonal ICOS+CD38+ cTfh response that contained tetramer and AIM influenza-specific clonotypes.

Concerning this clone: Its antigen specificity is not known. Base qualities are not provided; no much larger clone lies one nucleotide away.

V sheds 4 bases and J sheds 6 bases, leaving 16 bases between their ends. Measured from the cysteine to the phenylalanine, the CDR3 is 14 residues long. Solely the CDR3 DNA is kept, with 42 bases framed from the first base. From the germline V gene, CDR1 is SGHRS and CDR2 is YFSETQ. Interpreted using the paper, the time point label stands for: 2015-2016 season, 7 days after influenza vaccination. TCRB sequencing was used to follow sorted CD4 subsets from the blood of adults before and after they were given the seasonal inactivated influenza vaccine (Fluvarix). To be eligible, subjects had to be community-dwelling and could not have received an influenza vaccine during the previous 6 months. Influenza vaccine contraindications, substance abuse, HIV/AIDS, active malignancy, immunomodulatory medication and active illness such as respiratory infection were included among the exclusion criteria. At each time point, somewhere between 40 and 100 mL of blood was taken. Circulating Tfh were defined as non-naive CD4+CXCR5+PD-1+ cells, and these cells were sorted into ICOS+CD38+ and ICOS-CD38- fractions. Either Ficoll-Paque PLUS or SepMate separation was used to isolate PBMC. Before DNA extraction, cell subsets were sorted from PBMC on a BD FACS Aria.

This clonotype originated in an adult who received the influenza vaccine. The chain uses TRBV5-1 and TRBJ1-1, with no reliable assignment of the D segment. The material was CXCR5+ CD38- circulating T follicular helper cells from blood, obtained 7 days after influenza vaccination. The label giving this sample's cell subset or site can be read as: circulating Tfh, non-naive CD4+CXCR5+PD-1+ (ICOS+CD38+ or ICOS-CD38-). The nucleotides are TGCGCCAGCAGCACACAGCAATTGGGAGCTGAAGCTTTCTTT. This sequence encodes CASSTQQLGAEAFF.